The sequence of this TCR beta chain was determined in a study of CD8 T cells in Susac syndrome (dated by TCRdb to about 2019). Broadly, across the study: Of the Susac syndrome patients who were sequenced, about 6 had clinically active disease and roughly eight were in clinical remission. Whether CD8+ T cell activation and differentiation in Susac syndrome was antigen driven was tested using repertoire sequencing. Susac syndrome patients were therapy-naive, on corticosteroids (some also receiving IVIg), or on IVIg alone at blood withdrawal. What the study reported, not specific to this receptor: The number of individuals in the TCR sequencing and HLA analysis was acknowledged as relatively small. In the CD4+ T cell repertoire of Susac syndrome patients, clonal expansion was not detected.

The CDR3 has 15 amino acids, counting the end cysteine and phenylalanine. Just the 45-base CDR3 DNA is kept, in frame starting at base 1. CDR1 and CDR2, looked up from the germline V gene, are SQVTM and ANQGSEA. V is reduced by 8 bases and J by 4 bases, leaving a spacing of 23 bases between them. RNA was extracted with the RNeasy kit and roughly 0.5 to 1 ug was reverse transcribed using random hexamers. The immunoSEQ multiplex PCR assay, which covers 54 Vbeta and 13 Jbeta segments, was used to amplify TCR beta CDR3 regions. PCR amplification bias was corrected using a synthetic template baseline for primer optimization and computational correction. For the original study's pipeline: Reads were assigned to V, D and J genes according to IMGT and analyzed in immunoSEQ Analyzer, with only productive sequences retained. Clonality was computed as one minus Shannon entropy normalized by log2 of the number of productive unique sequences. Public and private clones were assessed among the 100 most prevalent clones of each patient and control. Susac-specific clones were defined as absent from healthy and MS cohorts, some 1,000 published viral clones and other ImmuneACCESS disease sequences. Starting from the raw public reads, TCRdb applied fastp trimming at Q25, assembled clones with MiXCR and retained in-frame beta chains. Here each entry gathers all rows of one CDR3 protein and keeps the most common genes and DNA. TCRdb's processing, not the authors', yielded these V and J calls. The sample includes under 200,000 distinct CDR3 sequences, with 94% observed a single time. The ten largest clones capture 0.095% to 0.13% of the sample.

Peripheral blood CD8+ and CD4+ T cells from healthy donors, Susac syndrome patients and multiple sclerosis patients were profiled by high-throughput TCR beta sequencing. The Susac syndrome patients fulfilled recently defined diagnostic criteria for either definite or probable disease. Bulk CD8+ and CD4+ T cells were purified magnetically by negative isolation, whereas CD8+ TEMRA cells were enriched by FACS. Blood was collected in EDTA tubes and processed within 24 hours, with PBMCs isolated through density gradient centrifugation. PBMCs intended for TCR sequencing were frozen in liquid nitrogen and were later thawed in a 37 degrees C water bath. The sorted or isolated CD4+, CD8+ and CD8+ TEMRA cells had a purity of 90% or higher. In regard to this clonotype: What antigen it recognizes has not been identified. Within one base of it there is no much larger clone, and no base qualities were kept.

Sequenced input: CD4+ T cells from PBMCs. The source of this sequence is a human donor with Susac syndrome. The receptor chain draws on TRBV29-1 and TRBJ1-1; the D gene is possibly TRBD1, with 5 bases matching. CDR3 sequence: CSPVRYPQRGTEAFF. The DNA reads as follows: TGCAGCCCTGTCCGGTACCCTCAGAGGGGCACTGAAGCTTTCTTT. With the portions outside the CDR3 filled from the reference TRBV29-1 and TRBJ1-1 genes, the complete variable region becomes SAVISQKPSRDICQRGTSLTIQCQVDSQVTMMFWYRQQPGQSLTLIATANQGSEATYESGFVIDKFPISRPNLTFSTLTVSNMSPEDSSIYLCSPVRYPQRGTEAFFGQGTRLTVV.